Following are 18 T cell receptor beta chains from one sample sequenced in a study of T cells in Graves' hyperthyroidism and ophthalmopathy. TCR beta CDR3 regions were amplified from RNA. The HTBI set primed first-round TCR CDR3 RT-PCR. TCRdb re-derived calls from the multiplex PCR reads in MiXCR, one entry per CDR3 protein. Of about 740,000 distinct CDR3 sequences listed, approximately 15% are singletons. Sequencing was carried out using blood. The receptors stem from a woman aged 18-29 years with Graves' hyperthyroidism.

The chain couples TRBV25-1 to TRBJ2-5; D gene unclear. CDR3 length: 12 amino acids. Between the trimmed V and J ends, which lost 4 bases and 5 bases, there was a span of 8 bases. Germline loops: CDR1 MGHDK, CDR2 SYGVNS. The CDR3 is CASSGYYETQYF. The CDR3 DNA follows: TGTGCCAGCAGTGGGTACTACGAGACCCAGTACTTC.

This clonotype was counted at least ten times. V usage is TRBV6-1 and J usage is TRBJ2-2, with TRBD2 matching over 14 bases. Per the germline V gene, CDR1 is MNHNS and CDR2 is SASEGT. Trimming cost V 7 bases and J 4 bases; bases outside gene matches: 5. There are 16 residues in the CDR3. The CDR3 sequence is CASKGLAGVGTGELFF. CDR3 bases: TGTGCCAGCAAGGGACTAGCGGGAGTCGGCACCGGGGAGCTGTTTTTT.

J is TRBJ2-5 and V is TRBV14; 10 nucleotides agree with TRBD1. Germline lookup yields CDR1 SGHDN and CDR2 FVKESK. This CDR3 is built from 16 residues. J gave up 3 bases and V 4 bases, and 8 bases lay outside the gene matches. The CDR3, as DNA: TGTGCCAGCAGCCCGCGTCCCGGGACAGGGGAAGAGACCCAGTACTTC. Translating it yields CASSPRPGTGEETQYF.

CDR3 region: CASSQTGEGYEQYF. The CDR3 DNA is TGTGCCAGCAGCCAGACAGGGGAAGGCTACGAGCAGTACTTC. The chain carries TRBV7-9 and TRBJ2-7; 8 bases are a match to TRBD1. V was clipped by 5 bases and J by 3 bases; unmatched bases: 6. Germline loops: CDR1 SEHNR, CDR2 FQNEAQ (reference sequence). This CDR3 contains 14 residues.

At least ten counts were recorded for this clonotype. The chain links TRBV2 to TRBJ2-2, with D possibly being TRBD1 or TRBD2 (5 bases each). Germline CDR1 reads SNHLY; CDR2 reads FYNNEI. The V and J ends lost 5 bases and 5 bases respectively, with 9 bases between them. This CDR3 comprises 13 residues. For the CDR3, the DNA is TGTGCCAGCAGTACGGGGCTAACCGGGGAGCTGTTTTTT. Translation gives CASSTGLTGELFF.

This clonotype has at least ten counts. The chain combines TRBV30 with TRBJ2-7; TRBD1 is a possible D gene (6 bases). The V gene's germline CDR1 is GTSNPN and CDR2 SVGIG (reference sequence). The CDR3 loop spans 16 amino acids. V lost 7 bases, J lost 1 base, and 23 bases lay in between. The CDR3 protein is CALHLHRAGTSYEQYF. CDR3 nucleotides: TGTGCCTTGCACCTTCACAGGGCCGGCACTTCCTACGAGCAGTACTTC.

The chain couples TRBV15 to TRBJ2-7; 10 bases align to TRBD2. In germline, CDR1 is LNHNV, CDR2 YYDKDF (reference sequence). This CDR3 comprises 13 residues. With V trimmed by 8 bases and J by 4 bases, 5 bases remained unmatched. The CDR3 sequence: CATSGTSAYEQYF. CDR3 coding DNA: TGTGCCACCTCTGGGACTAGCGCTTACGAGCAGTACTTC.

The V and J genes are TRBV9 and TRBJ2-5; 7 bases match TRBD2. The CDR3 sequence is 16 residues long. In germline, CDR1 is SGDLS, CDR2 YYNGEE. V dropped 3 bases and J dropped 4; count of bases not matched to a gene: 12. The chain's CDR3 is CASSALASGVGETQYF. DNA of the CDR3: TGTGCCAGCAGCGCCCTAGCTAGCGGAGTGGGAGAGACCCAGTACTTC.

This clonotype was observed once. The CDR3 protein is CASSYRGTGVSEQYF. CDR3 DNA: TGTGCCAGCAGTTATAGGGGGACAGGGGTATCCGAGCAGTACTTC. This chain links TRBV6-2 or TRBV6-3 with TRBJ2-7, with 10 bases identical to TRBD1. The CDR3 spans 15 residues. CDR1 is MNHEY and CDR2 is SVGEGT in the germline V gene. V lost 3 bases to trimming and J lost 6 bases; unmatched junction nucleotides: 8.

This clonotype was counted at least ten times. The DNA for the CDR3 is TGTGCCAGCAGCCAAGAGGACAAGCCCCCCTACAATGAGCAGTTCTTC. Residues: CASSQEDKPPYNEQFF. V gene TRBV3-1 combines with J gene TRBJ2-1, with D perhaps matching TRBD1 (5 bases). V dropped 0 bases and J dropped 2 bases, with 11 bases sitting between them. This CDR3 region has 16 residues. CDR1 is LGHDT and CDR2 is YNNKEL in the germline V gene (reference sequence).

This clonotype was detected ten times or more. The rearrangement joins TRBV20-1 to TRBJ2-7, with a possible D match to TRBD1 (6 bases). V lost 6 bases and J lost 0, with 15 bases in between. The CDR3 has 14 amino acids. Germline loops: CDR1 DFQATT, CDR2 SNEGSKA (reference sequence). The CDR3 region is CSAASDRSSYEQYF. In nucleotides, the CDR3 is TGCAGTGCCGCCTCGGACAGAAGCTCCTACGAGCAGTACTTC.

This chain connects TRBV25-1 to TRBJ2-1; TRBD2 matches 12 bases. Germline CDR1 is MGHDK and CDR2 is SYGVNS. The CDR3 has 18 residues. The V and J ends lost 2 bases and 4 bases, in that order; junction bases with no gene match: 9. The CDR3 DNA reads as TGTGCCAGCAGTGAAAGCGGACTAGCGGGAAAAGCTTACAATGAGCAGTTCTTC. It is translated as CASSESGLAGKAYNEQFF. Variable domain in full (rest from reference TRBV25-1 and TRBJ2-1): EADIYQTPRYLVIGTGKKITLECSQTMGHDKMYWYQQDPGMELHLIHYSYGVNSTEKGDLSSESTVSRIRTEHFPLTLESARPSHTSQYLCASSESGLAGKAYNEQFFGPGTRLTVL.

This clonotype showed up many times. V gene TRBV6-1 combines with J gene TRBJ2-1; TRBD2 is a possible D gene (7 bases). Germline CDR1 reads MNHNS; CDR2 reads SASEGT. V lost 2 bases to trimming and J lost 2 bases, with 13 bases between them. The CDR3 has 16 residues. The CDR3 bases are TGTGCCAGCAGTGAATACCAGCGGGACACCTACAATGAGCAGTTCTTC. It is translated as CASSEYQRDTYNEQFF.

The chain couples TRBV24-1 to TRBJ1-1; no clear D. V gave up 5 bases and J gave up 1 base, with 10 bases separating them. Looked up from germline, CDR1 is KGHDR and CDR2 is SFDVKD. This CDR3 is built from 14 residues. The CDR3 sequence is CATSAGGWNTEAFF. The CDR3 coding sequence is TGTGCCACCAGTGCCGGAGGATGGAACACTGAAGCTTTCTTT.

This clonotype has at least ten counts. The rearrangement uses TRBV20-1 and TRBJ2-1; tentative D call: TRBD1 (6 bases). V dropped 0 bases and J dropped 2 bases, with 14 bases sitting between them. The CDR3 extends over 16 amino acids. Germline lookup yields CDR1 DFQATT and CDR2 SNEGSKA (reference sequence). The DNA for the CDR3 is TGCAGTGCTAGAGACGACGACAGGTTCCCCTACAATGAGCAGTTCTTC. Translating gives CSARDDDRFPYNEQFF.

This clonotype was observed many times. This chain uses TRBV2 with TRBJ2-5; 10 bases agree with TRBD2. The CDR3 has 16 amino acids. Trimming at V came to 6 bases and at J to 1 base, leaving 8 bases not matched to a gene. CDR1 SNHLY and CDR2 FYNNEI come from the germline V gene. CDR3 nucleotide sequence: TGTGCCAGCAGCGCGGGACTAGCGAAGTTCCAAGAGACCCAGTACTTC. Translation: CASSAGLAKFQETQYF.

This clonotype was picked up many times. The rearrangement joins TRBV30 to TRBJ2-5; 7 nucleotides agree with TRBD1. V dropped 5 bases and J dropped 10; count of bases not matched to a gene: 7. Germline-derived CDR1 and CDR2 are GTSNPN and SVGIG (reference sequence). The CDR3 totals 11 residues. The CDR3 reads CAWGNRQGQYF. Written as DNA, the CDR3 is TGTGCCTGGGGGAACCGACAGGGCCAGTACTTC.

This clonotype was found a few times. The DNA of the CDR3 is TGTGCCAGCAGTTCAGGGGGCCGGGGGGGCCAGTACTTC. Translation gives CASSSGGRGGQYF. The V gene is TRBV27, the J gene TRBJ2-5; D could derive from TRBD1 or TRBD2 (8 bases each). The germline V gene has CDR1 MNHEY and CDR2 SMNVEV (reference sequence). V gave up 4 bases and J gave up 10 bases, with 16 bases separating them. The length of the CDR3 is 13 residues.